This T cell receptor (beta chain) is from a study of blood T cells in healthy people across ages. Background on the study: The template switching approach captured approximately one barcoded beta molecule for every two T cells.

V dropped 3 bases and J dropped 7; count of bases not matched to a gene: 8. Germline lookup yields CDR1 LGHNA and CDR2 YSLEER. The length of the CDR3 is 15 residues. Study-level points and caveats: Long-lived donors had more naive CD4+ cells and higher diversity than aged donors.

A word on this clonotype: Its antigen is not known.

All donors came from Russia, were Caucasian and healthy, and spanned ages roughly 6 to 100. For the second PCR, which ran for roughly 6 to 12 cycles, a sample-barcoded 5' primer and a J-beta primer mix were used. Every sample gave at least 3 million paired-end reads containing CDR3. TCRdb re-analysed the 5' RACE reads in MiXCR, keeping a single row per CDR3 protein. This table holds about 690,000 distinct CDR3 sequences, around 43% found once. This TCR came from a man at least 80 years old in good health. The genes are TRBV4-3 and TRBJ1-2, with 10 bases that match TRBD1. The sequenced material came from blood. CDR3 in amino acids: CASSQPGQGNCGYTF. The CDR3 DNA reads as TGCGCCAGCAGCCAGCCGGGACAGGGGAATTGTGGCTACACCTTC.